This T cell receptor (beta chain) was documented in a study of OX40 agonist ivuxolimab in advanced cancers. Findings and caveats of the study: Patients with a partial response at 0.1-3.0 mg/kg had among the lowest clonal expansion.

In regard to this clone: Its specificity is not known.

Generated by immunoSEQ multiplex PCR, the TCRdb table keeps only in-frame clones and is missing some. The sample consists of 38,000 or so clones, 70% to 90% of them appearing once. The CDR3 has 15 amino acids. Germline V gene sequence: CDR1 SEHNR, CDR2 FQNEAQ (reference sequence). V shed 5 bases, J shed 5 bases, and the junction held 8 bases outside the gene matches. This specimen was CD4+ or CD8+ T cells sorted from blood, taken in a trial of the OX40 agonist ivuxolimab. This receptor was obtained from an adult with an advanced solid tumor such as melanoma, head and neck, liver or kidney cancer. This sequence joins TRBV7-9 and TRBJ2-2; 7 bases map to TRBD1. The CDR3 loop reads CASSPDRARTGELFF. In DNA form, the CDR3 reads TGTGCCAGCAGCCCTGACAGGGCTCGAACCGGGGAGCTGTTTTTT.